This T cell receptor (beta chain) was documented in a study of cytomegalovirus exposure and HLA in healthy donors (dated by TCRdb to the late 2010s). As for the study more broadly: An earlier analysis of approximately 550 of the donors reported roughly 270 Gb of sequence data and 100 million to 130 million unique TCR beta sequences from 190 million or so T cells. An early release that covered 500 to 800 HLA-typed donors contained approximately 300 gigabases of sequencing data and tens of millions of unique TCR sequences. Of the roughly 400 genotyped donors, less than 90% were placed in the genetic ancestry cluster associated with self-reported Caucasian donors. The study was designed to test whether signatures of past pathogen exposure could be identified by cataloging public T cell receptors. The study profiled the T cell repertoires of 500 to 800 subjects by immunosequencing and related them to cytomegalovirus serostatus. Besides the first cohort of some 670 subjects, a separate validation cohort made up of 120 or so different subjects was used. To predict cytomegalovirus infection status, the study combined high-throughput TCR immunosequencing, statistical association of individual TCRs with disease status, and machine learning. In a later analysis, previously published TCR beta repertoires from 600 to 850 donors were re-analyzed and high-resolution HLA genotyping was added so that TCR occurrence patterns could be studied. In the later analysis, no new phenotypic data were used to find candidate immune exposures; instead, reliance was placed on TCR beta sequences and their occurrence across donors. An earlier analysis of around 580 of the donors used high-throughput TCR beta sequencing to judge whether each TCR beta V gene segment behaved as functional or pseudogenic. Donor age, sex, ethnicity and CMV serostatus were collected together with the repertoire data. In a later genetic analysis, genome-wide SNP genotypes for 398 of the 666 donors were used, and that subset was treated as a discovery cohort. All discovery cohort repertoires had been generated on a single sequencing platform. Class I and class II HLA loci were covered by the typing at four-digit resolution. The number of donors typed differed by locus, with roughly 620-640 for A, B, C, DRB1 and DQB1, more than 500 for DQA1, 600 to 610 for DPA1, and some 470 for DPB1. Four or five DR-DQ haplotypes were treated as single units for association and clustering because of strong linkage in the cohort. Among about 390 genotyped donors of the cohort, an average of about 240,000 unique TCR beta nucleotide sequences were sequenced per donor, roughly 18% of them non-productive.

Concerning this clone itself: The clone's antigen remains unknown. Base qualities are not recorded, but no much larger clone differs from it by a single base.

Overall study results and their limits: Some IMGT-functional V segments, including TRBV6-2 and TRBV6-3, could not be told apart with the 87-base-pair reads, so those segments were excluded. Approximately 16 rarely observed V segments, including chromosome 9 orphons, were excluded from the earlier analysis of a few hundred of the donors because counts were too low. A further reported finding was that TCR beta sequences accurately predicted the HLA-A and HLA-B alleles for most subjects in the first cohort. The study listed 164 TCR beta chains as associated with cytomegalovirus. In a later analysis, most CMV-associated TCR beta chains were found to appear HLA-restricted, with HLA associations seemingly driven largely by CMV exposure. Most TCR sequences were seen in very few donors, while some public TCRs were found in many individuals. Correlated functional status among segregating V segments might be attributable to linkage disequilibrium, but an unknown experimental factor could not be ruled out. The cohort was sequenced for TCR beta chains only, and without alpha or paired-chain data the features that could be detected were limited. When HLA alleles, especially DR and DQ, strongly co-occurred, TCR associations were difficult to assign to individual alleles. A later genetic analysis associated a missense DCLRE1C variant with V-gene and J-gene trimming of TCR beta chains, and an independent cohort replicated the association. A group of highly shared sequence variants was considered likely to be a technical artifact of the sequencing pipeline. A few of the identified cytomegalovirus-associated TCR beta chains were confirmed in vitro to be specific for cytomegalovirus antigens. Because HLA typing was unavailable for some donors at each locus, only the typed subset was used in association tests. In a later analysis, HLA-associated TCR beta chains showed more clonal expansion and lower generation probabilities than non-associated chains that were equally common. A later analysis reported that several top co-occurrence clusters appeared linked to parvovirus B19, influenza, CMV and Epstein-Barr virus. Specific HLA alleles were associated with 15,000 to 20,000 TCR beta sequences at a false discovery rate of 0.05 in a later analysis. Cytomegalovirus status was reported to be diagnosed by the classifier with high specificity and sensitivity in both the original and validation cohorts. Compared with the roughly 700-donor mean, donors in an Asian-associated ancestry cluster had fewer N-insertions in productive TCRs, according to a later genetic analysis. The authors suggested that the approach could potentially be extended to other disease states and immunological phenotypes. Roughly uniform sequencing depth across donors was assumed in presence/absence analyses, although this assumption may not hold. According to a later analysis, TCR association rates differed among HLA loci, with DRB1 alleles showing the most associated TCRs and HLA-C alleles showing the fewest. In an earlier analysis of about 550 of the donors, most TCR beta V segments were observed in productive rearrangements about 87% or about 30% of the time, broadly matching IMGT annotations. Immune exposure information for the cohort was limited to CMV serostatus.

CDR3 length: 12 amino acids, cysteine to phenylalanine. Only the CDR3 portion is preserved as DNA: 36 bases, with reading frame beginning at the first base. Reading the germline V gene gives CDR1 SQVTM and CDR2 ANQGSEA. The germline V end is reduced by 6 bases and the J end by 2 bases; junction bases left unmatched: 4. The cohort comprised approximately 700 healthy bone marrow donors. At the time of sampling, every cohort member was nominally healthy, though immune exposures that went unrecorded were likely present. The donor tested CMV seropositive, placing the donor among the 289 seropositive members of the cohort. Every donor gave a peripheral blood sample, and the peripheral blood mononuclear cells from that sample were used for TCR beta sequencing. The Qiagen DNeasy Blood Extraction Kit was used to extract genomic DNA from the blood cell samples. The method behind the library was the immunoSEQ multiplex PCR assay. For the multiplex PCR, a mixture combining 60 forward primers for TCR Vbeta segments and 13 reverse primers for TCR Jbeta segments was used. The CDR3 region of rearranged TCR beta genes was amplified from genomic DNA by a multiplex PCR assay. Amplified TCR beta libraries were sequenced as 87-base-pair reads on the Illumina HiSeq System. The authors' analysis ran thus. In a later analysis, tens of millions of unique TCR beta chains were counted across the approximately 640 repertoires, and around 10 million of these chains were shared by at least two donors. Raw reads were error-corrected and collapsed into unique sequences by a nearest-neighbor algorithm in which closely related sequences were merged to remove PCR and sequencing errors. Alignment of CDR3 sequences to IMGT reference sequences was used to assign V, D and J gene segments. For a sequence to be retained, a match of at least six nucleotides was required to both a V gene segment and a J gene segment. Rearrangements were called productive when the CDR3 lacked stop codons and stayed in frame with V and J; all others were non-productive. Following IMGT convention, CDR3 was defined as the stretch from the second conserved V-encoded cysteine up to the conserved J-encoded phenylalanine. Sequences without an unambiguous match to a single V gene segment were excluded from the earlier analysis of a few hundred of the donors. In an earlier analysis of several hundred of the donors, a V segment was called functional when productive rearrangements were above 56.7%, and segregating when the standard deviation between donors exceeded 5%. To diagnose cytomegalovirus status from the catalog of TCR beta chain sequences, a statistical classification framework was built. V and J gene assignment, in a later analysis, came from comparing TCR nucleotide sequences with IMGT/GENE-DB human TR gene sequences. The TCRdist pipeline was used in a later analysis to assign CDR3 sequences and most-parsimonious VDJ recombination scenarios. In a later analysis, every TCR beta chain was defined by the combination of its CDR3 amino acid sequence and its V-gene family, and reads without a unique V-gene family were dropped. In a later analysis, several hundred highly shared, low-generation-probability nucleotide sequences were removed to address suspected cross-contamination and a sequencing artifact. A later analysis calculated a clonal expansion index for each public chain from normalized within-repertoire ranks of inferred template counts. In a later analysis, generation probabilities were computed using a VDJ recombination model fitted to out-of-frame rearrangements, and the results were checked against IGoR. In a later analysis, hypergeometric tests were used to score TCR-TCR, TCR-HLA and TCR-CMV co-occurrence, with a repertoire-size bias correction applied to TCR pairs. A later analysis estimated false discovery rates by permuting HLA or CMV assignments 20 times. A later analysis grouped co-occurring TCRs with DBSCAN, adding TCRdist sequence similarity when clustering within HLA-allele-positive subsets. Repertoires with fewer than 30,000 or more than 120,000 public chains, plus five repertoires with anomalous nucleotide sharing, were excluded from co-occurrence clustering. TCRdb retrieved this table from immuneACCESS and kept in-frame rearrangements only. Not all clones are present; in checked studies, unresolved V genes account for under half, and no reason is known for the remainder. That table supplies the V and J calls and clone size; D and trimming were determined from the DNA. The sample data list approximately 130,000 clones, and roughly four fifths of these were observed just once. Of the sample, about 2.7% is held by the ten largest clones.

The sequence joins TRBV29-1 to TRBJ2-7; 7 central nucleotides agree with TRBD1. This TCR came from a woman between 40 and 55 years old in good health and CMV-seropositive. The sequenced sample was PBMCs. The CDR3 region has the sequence CSVGQETYEQYF. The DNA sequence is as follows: TGCAGCGTCGGACAGGAGACCTACGAGCAGTACTTC.